The rows below give T cell receptor beta chains drawn from one sample of a study of T cell responses to AZD1222 COVID-19 vaccine. Some clones are missing from TCRdb's copy, which holds only in-frame ones; the method was immunoSEQ multiplex PCR. The top ten hold 5.2% of the sample, which has about 88,000 clones, about 90% seen once. This material consisted of peripheral blood, taken on day 0 of AZD1222 vaccination. The receptor set was obtained from an adult in good health. The CDR3 runs from the conserved cysteine through the conserved F or W. Each record gives: D gene, clone size, V gene, J gene, CDR3 protein, CDR3 DNA. A D gene is named only where the DNA matches it firmly. Size tells how often a clone was seen (once, few, many) or the class of an expanded clone, and some rows leave it out.

NA	NA	TRBV7-9	TRBJ2-7	CASSPGIYVGAHEQYF	TGTGCCAGCAGTCCAGGAATATACGTTGGGGCCCACGAGCAGTACTTC
NA	NA	TRBV7-8	TRBJ1-2	CASSFGVYGYTF	TGTGCCAGCAGCTTCGGCGTGTATGGCTACACCTTC
TRBD2	NA	TRBV5-1	TRBJ2-3	CASSLAGGGGNADTQYF	TGCGCCAGCAGCTTGGCAGGCGGCGGGGGGAACGCAGATACGCAGTATTTT
NA	NA	TRBV29-1	TRBJ2-7	CSGVSLPTYEQYF	TGCAGCGGGGTTAGTCTACCAACCTACGAGCAGTACTTC
TRBD2	NA	TRBV9	TRBJ2-7	CASSVEAGGGADEQYF	TGTGCCAGCAGCGTAGAGGCGGGGGGAGGGGCCGACGAGCAGTACTTC
NA	NA	TRBV7-2	TRBJ2-2	CASRPQGTGELFF	TGTGCCAGCAGACCACAGGGAACCGGGGAGCTGTTTTTT
TRBD2	NA	TRBV5-1	TRBJ2-7	CASSILPGLAGDEQYF	TGCGCCAGCAGCATACTACCGGGACTAGCGGGAGACGAGCAGTACTTC
NA	NA	TRBV10-3	TRBJ1-1	CAIRPNQGLTEAFF	TGTGCCATCAGACCCAACCAGGGACTTACTGAAGCTTTCTTT
NA	NA	TRBV19	TRBJ1-2	CASSILGRFYGYTF	TGTGCCAGTAGTATCCTCGGAAGATTCTATGGCTACACCTTC
NA	once	TRBV28	TRBJ1-2	CASSTNYGYTF	TGTGCCAGCAGTACTAACTATGGCTACACCTTC
NA	NA	TRBV4-1	TRBJ1-4	CASSLYNRENEKLFF	TGCGCCAGCAGCCTATACAACCGGGAAAATGAAAAACTGTTTTTT
NA	NA	TRBV4-1	TRBJ2-7	CASSQEGMEVSPSYEQYF	TGCGCCAGCAGCCAAGAAGGGATGGAAGTTAGTCCCTCCTACGAGCAGTACTTC
NA	NA	TRBV5-6	TRBJ2-2	CASSLDTGELFF	TGTGCCAGCAGCTTGGACACCGGGGAGCTGTTTTTT
NA	NA	TRBV7-9	TRBJ2-5	CASSTRKGRNSQETQYF	TGTGCCAGCAGCACCCGCAAGGGCAGGAACAGCCAAGAGACCCAGTACTTC
NA	NA	TRBV9	TRBJ2-5	CASSEGGFRETQYF	TGTGCCAGCAGCGAAGGTGGGTTTAGGGAGACCCAGTACTTC
TRBD2	NA	TRBV11-3	TRBJ2-2	CASRRGGSGKDTGELFF	TGTGCCAGCAGAAGGGGAGGGAGCGGGAAGGACACCGGGGAGCTGTTTTTT
NA	NA	TRBV9	TRBJ2-3	CASSAMIGDTQYF	TGTGCCAGCAGCGCCATGATTGGGGATACGCAGTATTTT
NA	NA	TRBV3-1/TRBV3-2	TRBJ2-7	CASSQMVGAYEQYF	TGTGCCAGCAGCCAAATGGTTGGAGCCTACGAGCAGTACTTC
TRBD1	NA	TRBV29-1	TRBJ2-2	CSVGTGDLLGELFF	TGCAGCGTTGGGACAGGGGATTTGTTGGGGGAGCTGTTTTTT
NA	NA	TRBV11-3	TRBJ2-2	CASSLMSAGELFF	TGTGCCAGCAGCTTAATGTCGGCCGGGGAGCTGTTTTTT
TRBD2	NA	TRBV3-1/TRBV3-2	TRBJ2-2	CASSQGSGSTGELFF	TGTGCCAGCAGCCAAGGTAGCGGGAGCACCGGGGAGCTGTTTTTT
TRBD2	NA	TRBV7-8	TRBJ2-3	CASSRTSGRADTQYF	TGTGCCAGCAGTCGGACTAGCGGGCGAGCAGATACGCAGTATTTT
TRBD1	NA	TRBV19	TRBJ2-1	CASSIQGAGYNEQFF	TGTGCCAGTAGTATTCAGGGGGCGGGTTACAATGAGCAGTTCTTC
TRBD1	few	TRBV7-7	TRBJ2-1	CASSLAGGQGILNEQFF	TGTGCTAGCAGCTTAGCTGGGGGACAGGGGATCCTCAATGAGCAGTTCTTC
NA	NA	TRBV19	TRBJ1-3	CASSIERRASSGNTIYF	TGTGCCAGTAGTATCGAGAGACGGGCCAGCTCTGGAAACACCATATATTTT
NA	NA	TRBV6-2/TRBV6-3	TRBJ2-1	CASSGPSYNEQFF	TGTGCCAGCAGCGGGCCCTCCTACAATGAGCAGTTCTTC
TRBD1	NA	TRBV29-1	TRBJ2-7	CSVAQGRLYEQYF	TGCAGCGTAGCACAGGGGCGCTTATACGAGCAGTACTTC
NA	NA	TRBV7-9	TRBJ1-4	CASSLAGAGGEKLFF	TGTGCCAGCAGCTTAGCGGGGGCAGGTGGGGAAAAACTGTTTTTT
TRBD2	NA	TRBV5-6	TRBJ2-3	CASSLIAGGTDTQYF	TGTGCCAGCAGCTTAATAGCGGGGGGCACAGATACGCAGTATTTT
TRBD2	NA	TRBV7-9	TRBJ2-3	CASSLTSGTDTQYF	TGTGCCAGCAGCTTGACTAGCGGCACAGATACGCAGTATTTT
TRBD1	NA	TRBV29-1	TRBJ2-5	CSVVPGQFFLETQYF	TGCAGCGTTGTACCGGGACAGTTTTTTTTAGAGACCCAGTACTTC
TRBD2	few	TRBV5-1	TRBJ2-1	CASSWMTPGTIDNEQFF	TGCGCCAGCAGCTGGATGACCCCCGGGACTATAGACAATGAGCAGTTCTTC
NA	NA	TRBV29-1	TRBJ1-3	CSVERDSGNTIYF	TGCAGCGTTGAACGGGACTCTGGAAACACCATATATTTT
TRBD1	NA	TRBV29-1	TRBJ2-5	CSVEENRGTQYF	TGCAGCGTTGAGGAAAACAGGGGGACCCAGTACTTC
NA	NA	TRBV28	TRBJ1-5	CASRTTNQPQHF	TGTGCCAGCAGGACCACTAATCAGCCCCAGCATTTT
TRBD1	NA	TRBV19	TRBJ1-2	CASIYGQGYGYTF	TGTGCCAGTATCTACGGACAGGGCTATGGCTACACCTTC
NA	NA	TRBV9	TRBJ2-3	CASSVDYGGDTQYF	TGTGCCAGCAGCGTAGATTATGGGGGAGATACGCAGTATTTT
NA	NA	TRBV7-9	TRBJ2-5	CASSSWTVGETQYF	TGTGCCAGCAGTTCCTGGACTGTAGGAGAGACCCAGTACTTC
TRBD2	NA	TRBV5-4	TRBJ2-7	CASSLGTSGSYEQYF	TGTGCCAGCAGCTTGGGGACTAGCGGTTCCTACGAGCAGTACTTC
NA	NA	TRBV28	TRBJ1-1	CASSPLTGNTEAFF	TGTGCCAGCAGCCCCCTTACAGGGAACACTGAAGCTTTCTTT